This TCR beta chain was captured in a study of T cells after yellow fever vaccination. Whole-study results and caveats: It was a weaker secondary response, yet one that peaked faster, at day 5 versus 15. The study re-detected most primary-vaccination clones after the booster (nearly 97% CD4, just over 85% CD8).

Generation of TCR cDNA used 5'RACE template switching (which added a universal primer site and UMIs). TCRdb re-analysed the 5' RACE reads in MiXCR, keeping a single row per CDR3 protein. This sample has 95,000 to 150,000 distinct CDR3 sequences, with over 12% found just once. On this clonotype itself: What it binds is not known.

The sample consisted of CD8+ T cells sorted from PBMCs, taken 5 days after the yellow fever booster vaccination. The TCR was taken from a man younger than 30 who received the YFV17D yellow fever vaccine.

The CDR3 loop reads CASSQEQGVANYGYTF. The CDR3 region has the DNA TGTGCCAGCAGCCAAGAACAGGGTGTAGCTAACTATGGCTACACCTTC. The gene calls are TRBV4-2 and TRBJ1-2, with a weak D call TRBD1 (6 bases). In germline, CDR1 is LGHNA, CDR2 YNFKEQ. The CDR3 is made up of 16 amino acids. V lost 0 bases and J 0 bases, leaving 11 bases between the germline ends.